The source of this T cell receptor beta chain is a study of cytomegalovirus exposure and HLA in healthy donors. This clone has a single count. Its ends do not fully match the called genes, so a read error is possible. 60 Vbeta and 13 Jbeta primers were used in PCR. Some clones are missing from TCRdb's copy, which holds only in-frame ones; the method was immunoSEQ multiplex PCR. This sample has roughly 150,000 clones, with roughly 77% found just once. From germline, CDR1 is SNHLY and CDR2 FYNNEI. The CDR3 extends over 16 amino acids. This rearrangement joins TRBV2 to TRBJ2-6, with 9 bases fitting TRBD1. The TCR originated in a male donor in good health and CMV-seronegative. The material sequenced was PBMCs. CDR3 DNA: TGTGCCAGCGGGCGGGACAGGGACTCTGGGGCCAACGGCCTGACTTTC. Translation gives CASGRDRDSGANGLTF.